Below are 21 T cell receptor beta chains sequenced from a single sample in a study of T cell repertoires and leukemia-associated antigens. TCRdb re-analysed the 5' RACE reads in MiXCR, keeping a single row per CDR3 protein. This table holds about 12,000 distinct CDR3 sequences, 35% to 50% found once. No cognate antigen is known for these TCRs. The sequenced sample consisted of CD3+ T cells sorted from blood and cultured. These receptors were collected from a female donor in good health.

V is TRBV12-3 or TRBV12-4 and J is TRBJ2-5; D is unclear. CDR3 length: 13 amino acids. The V and J ends lost 5 bases and 4 bases respectively, with 11 bases between them. The CDR3 loop reads CASSPLGSETQYF. CDR3 nucleotides: TGTGCCAGCAGTCCCCTTGGGTCAGAGACCCAGTACTTC.

CDR3 in amino acids: CSARDATSGTDTQFF. The CDR3 nucleotides are TGCAGTGCTAGAGACGCGACTAGCGGCACAGATACGCAGTTCTTC. V usage is TRBV20-1 and J usage is TRBJ2-1, with TRBD2 identical over 9 bases. The CDR3 length is 15 residues. The V and J ends lost 0 bases and 12 bases, in that order; junction bases with no gene match: 12. CDR1 is DFQATT and CDR2 is SNEGSKA in the germline V gene (reference sequence).

CDR3 nucleotides: TGTGCCAGCTCACCAGTTTTGACAGGTAATATCTACGAGCAGTACTTC. It yields the protein CASSPVLTGNIYEQYF. This chain uses TRBV18 with TRBJ2-7, with D perhaps matching TRBD1 (6 bases). V lost 2 bases, J lost 3 bases, and 17 bases lay in between. The CDR3 is 16 residues long. CDR1 and CDR2 from the germline V gene are KGHSH and LQKENI.

By its share, this clonotype is medium-sized (0.01 to 0.1%). This chain joins TRBV12-3 or TRBV12-4 and TRBJ1-5; 9 bases agree with TRBD1. There are 15 residues in the CDR3. After removal of 6 bases from V and 2 bases from J, the junction contained 5 bases not matched to a gene. In nucleotides, the CDR3 is TGTGCCAGCAGCCCCGGGACAGGGCGCAATCAGCCCCAGCATTTT. This gives the protein CASSPGTGRNQPQHF.

V usage is TRBV20-1 and J usage is TRBJ1-5; TRBD1 aligns across 8 bases. Germline loops: CDR1 DFQATT, CDR2 SNEGSKA (reference sequence). This CDR3 comprises 13 residues. J lost 8 bases, V lost 6 bases, and 9 bases had no gene match. The DNA of the CDR3 is TGCAGTGCAACTCGGACAGGGCAGGAGCCCCAGCATTTT. Translation: CSATRTGQEPQHF.

Relative to its sample, this clonotype is medium-sized (0.01 to 0.1%). The chain has TRBV20-1 and TRBJ2-7; 12 bases are shared with TRBD2. This CDR3 is built from 17 residues. Germline lookup yields CDR1 DFQATT and CDR2 SNEGSKA (reference sequence). V lost 0 bases and J lost 3; bases outside the gene matches: 9. CDR3 residues: CSARDRLAGGKGYEQYF. The DNA for the CDR3 is TGCAGTGCTAGAGATCGGCTAGCGGGAGGGAAGGGCTACGAGCAGTACTTC.

The chain links TRBV29-1 to TRBJ2-7; weak D call: TRBD2 (5 bases). The germline V gene has CDR1 SQVTM and CDR2 ANQGSEA. Trimming pared 6 bases from V and 7 bases from J, leaving 22 bases between. This CDR3 comprises 14 residues. This CDR3 is CSVGGPSGPTEQYF. The CDR3 nucleotides are TGCAGCGTCGGCGGGCCTTCCGGCCCCACAGAGCAGTACTTC.

The chain joins TRBV9 to TRBJ1-2, with D possibly TRBD1 on 6 matching bases. The CDR3 runs to 16 residues. Deletions cut 3 bases from V and 9 bases from J, with 24 bases between. Germline CDR1 is SGDLS and CDR2 is YYNGEE. CDR3 bases: TGTGCCAGCAGCGGAGACAGGAGACCCGTTCGGCTTAGCTACACCTTC. Its translation: CASSGDRRPVRLSYTF.

The V and J genes are TRBV20-1 and TRBJ1-1, with 7 bases aligning to TRBD1. The germline CDR1 and CDR2 sequences are DFQATT and SNEGSKA (reference sequence). The CDR3 length is 12 residues. V trimming: 5 bases; J trimming: 3 bases; junction bases outside the gene matches: 3. This chain's CDR3 is CSASQGDTEAFF. CDR3 sequence (DNA): TGCAGTGCTTCTCAGGGGGACACTGAAGCTTTCTTT.

Regarding this clonotype: The CDR3 end shows no conserved phenylalanine or tryptophan, and so a read error is likely. The DNA is left out, because the CDR3 cannot be placed on it with certainty; the CDR3 is given as TCRdb lists it. The chain joins TRBV7-9 to TRBJ2-7; the D call in the table, TRBD1, was not verified against the DNA. The CDR3 has 13 amino acids, counting both end residues. CDR1 SEHNR and CDR2 FQNEAQ come from the germline V gene (reference sequence). The CDR3 loop reads CASSSGTGYERYL.

This chain connects TRBV29-1 to TRBJ2-7; D gene ambiguous. Germline V gene sequence: CDR1 SQVTM, CDR2 ANQGSEA. The V gene lost 7 bases and the J gene lost 6 bases, with 13 bases spanning the gap. The CDR3 is 11 amino acids. The CDR3 DNA reads TGCAGCGGGTTTATGACCGGCGAGCAGTACTTC. The encoded protein is CSGFMTGEQYF.

By sample share, this clonotype is medium-sized. The V call is TRBV6-4, the J call TRBJ2-2, with D hard to call. The germline gives CDR1 MRHNA, CDR2 SNTAGT. The V gene lost 0 bases and the J gene lost 4 bases, with 3 bases spanning the gap. The length of the CDR3 is 13 residues. This CDR3 reads CASSDSPTGELFF. The CDR3 nucleotides are TGTGCCAGCAGTGACTCCCCCACCGGGGAGCTGTTTTTT.

This clonotype is termed medium-sized. The chain links TRBV20-1 to TRBJ2-7; 11 nucleotides match TRBD2. The CDR3 sequence is 15 residues long. The germline V gene has CDR1 DFQATT and CDR2 SNEGSKA (reference sequence). With 0 bases clipped from V and 1 base from J, the junction kept 2 bases outside the gene matches. Written as DNA, the CDR3 is TGCAGTGCTAGAGAAGGACTAGCGGGTTCCTACGAGCAGTACTTC. Its translation is CSAREGLAGSYEQYF.

This clonotype is medium-sized (0.01 to 0.1%) by share. The V call is TRBV4-1, the J call TRBJ1-5; D remains unclear. The CDR3 loop spans 16 amino acids. Trimming pared 1 base from V and 3 bases from J, leaving 13 bases between. Germline assignment: CDR1 MGHRA and CDR2 YSYEKL. CDR3 residues: CASSQVSGPHNQPQHF. The CDR3 nucleotides read TGCGCCAGCAGCCAAGTTAGTGGGCCCCACAATCAGCCCCAGCATTTT.

This clonotype rates as medium-sized. The rearrangement uses TRBV9 and TRBJ2-5, with 13 bases that match TRBD2. The CDR3 is made up of 15 amino acids. Trimming took 6 bases from V and 4 from J; bases not matched to a gene: 6. Germline CDR1 is SGDLS and CDR2 is YYNGEE. The CDR3, as DNA: TGTGCCAGCACCGGCGGACTAGCGGGAGTAGAGACCCAGTACTTC. Its protein is CASTGGLAGVETQYF.

This rearrangement joins TRBV29-1 to TRBJ2-1; 14 bases map to TRBD2. CDR1 is SQVTM and CDR2 is ANQGSEA in the germline V gene. V shed 6 bases, J shed 7 bases, and the junction held 8 bases outside the gene matches. This CDR3 is built from 15 residues. The CDR3 spells CSVSGTSGSGNEQFF. The CDR3 coding sequence is TGCAGCGTCTCCGGGACTAGCGGGAGCGGTAATGAGCAGTTCTTC.

This clonotype is medium-sized in the sample. The chain recombines TRBV20-1 with TRBJ2-5; TRBD2 agrees at 8 bases. The germline CDR1 and CDR2 sequences are DFQATT and SNEGSKA (reference sequence). The trim removed 6 bases at V and 2 bases at J, leaving 8 bases unmatched. CDR3 length: 14 amino acids. CDR3 sequence reads: CSARSGKGQETQYF. The DNA for the CDR3 is TGCAGTGCCCGTAGCGGGAAGGGGCAAGAGACCCAGTACTTC.

This rearrangement joins TRBV12-5 to TRBJ2-1; 10 bases agree with TRBD2. Trimming cost V 7 bases and J 1 base; bases outside gene matches: 7. Per germline, CDR1 LGHNT and CDR2 FRNRAP. The CDR3 totals 16 residues. The CDR3 region has the DNA TGTGCTAGTGCCATTAGCGGGAGGATTTCCTACAATGAGCAGTTCTTC. Amino acid sequence: CASAISGRISYNEQFF.

The gene calls are TRBV5-1 and TRBJ1-2; the D gene is possibly TRBD1 (5 bases). The CDR3 runs to 13 residues. Trimming took off 0 bases at V and 5 bases at J, with 8 bases between the two ends. CDR1 is SGHRS and CDR2 is YFSETQ in the germline V gene. The CDR3 spells CASSLDGGYGYTF. In DNA, the CDR3 is TGCGCCAGCAGCTTGGACGGGGGGTATGGCTACACCTTC.

The chain combines TRBV5-1 with TRBJ2-2; 9 bases are shared with TRBD2. The CDR3 runs 16 residues. The V and J ends lost 0 bases and 4 bases, in that order; junction bases with no gene match: 4. Per the germline V gene, CDR1 is SGHRS and CDR2 is YFSETQ. The CDR3 DNA follows: TGCGCCAGCAGCTTGGAAGGACTAGCGACCACCGGGGAGCTGTTTTTT. Translated, it gives CASSLEGLATTGELFF. The full variable domain, rest sourced from reference TRBV5-1 and TRBJ2-2, is KAGVTQTPRYLIKTRGQQVTLSCSPISGHRSVSWYQQTPGQGLQFLFEYFSETQRNKGNFPGRFSGRQFSNSRSEMNVSTLELGDSALYLCASSLEGLATTGELFFGEGSRLTVL.

In this sample, this clonotype is medium-sized (0.01 to 0.1%). The rearrangement uses TRBV20-1 and TRBJ1-5; D is unresolved. The CDR3 totals 14 residues. V was cut by 0 bases and J by 4 bases, with 10 bases left in between. Germline CDR1 and CDR2: DFQATT and SNEGSKA (reference sequence). The chain's CDR3 is CSAREGFANQPQHF. The CDR3 DNA reads TGCAGTGCTAGAGAGGGTTTTGCGAATCAGCCCCAGCATTTT.